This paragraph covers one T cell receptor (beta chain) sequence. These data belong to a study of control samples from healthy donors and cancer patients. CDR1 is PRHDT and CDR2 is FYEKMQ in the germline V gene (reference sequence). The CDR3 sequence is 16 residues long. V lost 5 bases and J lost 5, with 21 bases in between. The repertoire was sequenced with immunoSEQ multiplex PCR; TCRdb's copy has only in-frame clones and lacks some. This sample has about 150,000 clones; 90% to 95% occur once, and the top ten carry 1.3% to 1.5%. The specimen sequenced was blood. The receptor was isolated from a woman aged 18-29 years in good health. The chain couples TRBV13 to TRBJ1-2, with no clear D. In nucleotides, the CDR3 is TGTGCCAGCAGCGGCGAAGTGTCAGAAAACCCTTATGGCTACACCTTC. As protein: CASSGEVSENPYGYTF.